This T cell receptor (beta chain) was identified during a study of shared clonotypes between healthy human individuals. The assay was run at deep level. The repertoire was sequenced with immunoSEQ multiplex PCR; TCRdb's copy has only in-frame clones and lacks some. This sample carries over 850,000 clones, around 82% of them seen once, and the ten largest clones take around 0.61%. Per the germline V gene, CDR1 is SGHDT and CDR2 is YYEEEE. The CDR3 loop spans 13 amino acids. V lost 0 bases, J lost 4 bases, and 4 bases lay in between. This clonotype originated in a man in his late teens or twenties in good health. Some clones in this sample may be carry-over from other donors' samples. The specimen was memory CD4+ T cells from PBMCs. Subset meaning: CD45RA-negative fraction. The chain recombines TRBV5-6 with TRBJ2-2, with D hard to call. In DNA, the CDR3 is TGTGCCAGCAGCTTGGGGACCACCGGGGAGCTGTTTTTT. This gives the protein CASSLGTTGELFF.